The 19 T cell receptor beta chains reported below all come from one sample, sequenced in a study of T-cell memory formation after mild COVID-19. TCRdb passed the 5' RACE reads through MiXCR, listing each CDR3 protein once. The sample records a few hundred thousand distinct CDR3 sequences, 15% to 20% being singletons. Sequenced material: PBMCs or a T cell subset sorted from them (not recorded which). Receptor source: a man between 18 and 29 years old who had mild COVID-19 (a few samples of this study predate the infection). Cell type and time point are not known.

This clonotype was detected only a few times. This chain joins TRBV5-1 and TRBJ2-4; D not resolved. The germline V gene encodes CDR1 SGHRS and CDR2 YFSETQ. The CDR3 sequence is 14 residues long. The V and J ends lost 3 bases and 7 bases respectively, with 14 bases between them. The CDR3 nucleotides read TGCGCCAGCAGCTCGGCCTCTACGAAGAACATTCAGTACTTC. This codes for CASSSASTKNIQYF.

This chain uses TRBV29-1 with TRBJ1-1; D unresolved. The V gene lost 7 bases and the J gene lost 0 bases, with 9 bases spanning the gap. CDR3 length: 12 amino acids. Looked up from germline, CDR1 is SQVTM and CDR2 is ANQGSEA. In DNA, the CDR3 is TGCAGCGGCCGACGGTTGAACACTGAAGCTTTCTTT. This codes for CSGRRLNTEAFF.

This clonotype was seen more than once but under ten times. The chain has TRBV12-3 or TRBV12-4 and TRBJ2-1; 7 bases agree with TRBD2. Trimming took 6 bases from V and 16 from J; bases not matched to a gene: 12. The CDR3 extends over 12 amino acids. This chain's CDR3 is CASRDGEGACFF. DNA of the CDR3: TGTGCCAGCAGGGACGGGGAGGGTGCGTGCTTCTTC.

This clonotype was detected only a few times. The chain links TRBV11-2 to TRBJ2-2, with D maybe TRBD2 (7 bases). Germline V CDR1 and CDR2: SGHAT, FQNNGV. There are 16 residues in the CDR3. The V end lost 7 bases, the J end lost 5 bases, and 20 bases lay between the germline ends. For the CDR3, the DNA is TGTGCCAGCACCCACCTAGGGGGGGGGGCAACCGGGGAGCTGTTTTTT. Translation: CASTHLGGGATGELFF.

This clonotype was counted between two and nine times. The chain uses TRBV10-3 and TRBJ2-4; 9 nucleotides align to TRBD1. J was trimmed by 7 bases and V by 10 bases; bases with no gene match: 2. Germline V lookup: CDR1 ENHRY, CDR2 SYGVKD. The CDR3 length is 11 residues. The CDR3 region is CATGQGNIQYF. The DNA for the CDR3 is TGTGCCACCGGACAGGGGAACATTCAGTACTTC.

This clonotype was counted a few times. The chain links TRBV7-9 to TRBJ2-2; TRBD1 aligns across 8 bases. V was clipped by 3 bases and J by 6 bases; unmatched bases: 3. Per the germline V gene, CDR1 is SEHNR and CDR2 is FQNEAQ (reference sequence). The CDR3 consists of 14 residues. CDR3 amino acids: CASSFATGAGELFF. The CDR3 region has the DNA TGTGCCAGCAGCTTCGCGACAGGGGCCGGGGAGCTGTTTTTT.

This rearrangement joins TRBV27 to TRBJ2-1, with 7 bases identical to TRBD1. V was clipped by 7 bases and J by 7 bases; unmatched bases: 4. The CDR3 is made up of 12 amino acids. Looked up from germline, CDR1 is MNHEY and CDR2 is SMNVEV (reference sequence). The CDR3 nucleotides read TGTGCCAGCAATAAGGGGGCGAATGAGCAGTTCTTC. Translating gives CASNKGANEQFF.

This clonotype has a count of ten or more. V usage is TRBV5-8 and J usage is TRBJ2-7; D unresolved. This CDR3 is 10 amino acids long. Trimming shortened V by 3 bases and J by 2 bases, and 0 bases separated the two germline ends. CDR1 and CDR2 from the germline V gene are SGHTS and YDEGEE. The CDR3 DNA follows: TGTGCCAGCAGCTCCTACGAGCAGTACTTC. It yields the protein CASSSYEQYF.

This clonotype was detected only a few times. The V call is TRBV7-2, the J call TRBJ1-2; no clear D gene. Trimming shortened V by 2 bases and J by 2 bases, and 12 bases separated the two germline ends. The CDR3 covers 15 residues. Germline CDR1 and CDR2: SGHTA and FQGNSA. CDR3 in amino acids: CASSLRLPANYGYTF. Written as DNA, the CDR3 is TGTGCCAGCAGCTTAAGGTTACCCGCGAACTATGGCTACACCTTC.

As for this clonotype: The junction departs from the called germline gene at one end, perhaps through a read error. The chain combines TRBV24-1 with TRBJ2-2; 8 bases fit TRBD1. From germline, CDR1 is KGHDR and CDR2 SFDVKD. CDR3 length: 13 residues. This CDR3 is CATSAGGPGELIF. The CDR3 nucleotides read TGTGCCACCAGTGCAGGGGGCCCCGGGGAGCTGATTTTT.

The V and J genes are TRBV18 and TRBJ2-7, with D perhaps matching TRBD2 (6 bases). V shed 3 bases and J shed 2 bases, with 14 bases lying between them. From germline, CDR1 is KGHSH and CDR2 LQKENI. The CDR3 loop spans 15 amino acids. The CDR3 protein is CASSPGEVSTYEQYF. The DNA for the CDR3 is TGTGCCAGCTCACCTGGGGAGGTCAGCACCTACGAGCAGTACTTC.

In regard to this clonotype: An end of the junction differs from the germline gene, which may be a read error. The CDR3 coding sequence is TGTGCCATGAACCGGGACAGCACAGATATGCAGTATTTT. As protein: CAMNRDSTDMQYF. The chain carries TRBV10-3 and TRBJ2-3; 7 nucleotides match TRBD1. This CDR3 comprises 13 residues. Germline CDR1 ENHRY, CDR2 SYGVKD.

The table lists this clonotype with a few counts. CDR3 amino acids: CASSAKNIQYF. The DNA of the CDR3 is TGCGCCAGCAGTGCAAAAAACATTCAGTACTTC. The chain uses TRBV5-1 and TRBJ2-4; no firm D call. There are 11 residues in the CDR3. V lost 5 bases and J lost 4, with 4 bases in between. Germline V gene sequence: CDR1 SGHRS, CDR2 YFSETQ.

The CDR3 here is CASSVDSEHEQFF. The CDR3 DNA reads TGTGCCAGCAGCGTAGATTCAGAACATGAGCAGTTCTTC. The rearrangement links TRBV9 to TRBJ2-1, with no clear D. The CDR3 has 13 amino acids. Between the trimmed V and J ends, which lost 0 bases and 8 bases, there was a span of 9 bases. The V gene's germline CDR1 is SGDLS and CDR2 YYNGEE.

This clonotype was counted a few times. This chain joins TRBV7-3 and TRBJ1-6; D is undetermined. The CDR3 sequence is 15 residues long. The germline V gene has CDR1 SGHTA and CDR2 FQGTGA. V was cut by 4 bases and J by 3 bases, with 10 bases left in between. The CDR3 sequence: CASSYSGIYNSPLHF. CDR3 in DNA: TGTGCCAGCAGCTACTCCGGGATCTATAATTCACCCCTCCACTTT. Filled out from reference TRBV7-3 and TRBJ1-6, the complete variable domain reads GAGVSQTPSNKVTEKGKYVELRCDPISGHTALYWYRQSLGQGPEFLIYFQGTGAADDSGLPNDRFFAVRPEGSVSTLKIQRTERGDSAVYLCASSYSGIYNSPLHFGNGTRLTVT.

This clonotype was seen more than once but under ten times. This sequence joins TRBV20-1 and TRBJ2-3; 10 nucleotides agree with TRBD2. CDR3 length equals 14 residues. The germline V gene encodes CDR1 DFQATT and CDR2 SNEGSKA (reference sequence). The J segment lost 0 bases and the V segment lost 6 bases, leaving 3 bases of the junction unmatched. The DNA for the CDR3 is TGCAGTGCGCGTAGCGGGGGGAGCACAGATACGCAGTATTTT. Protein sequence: CSARSGGSTDTQYF.

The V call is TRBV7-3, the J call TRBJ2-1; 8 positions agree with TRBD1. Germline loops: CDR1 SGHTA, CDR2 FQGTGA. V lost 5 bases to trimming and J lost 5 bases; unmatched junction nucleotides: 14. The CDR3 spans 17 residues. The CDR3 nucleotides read TGTGCCAGCAGCCTAGGGGACAGGCGGTACAGGAACAATGAGCAGTTCTTC. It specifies CASSLGDRRYRNNEQFF.

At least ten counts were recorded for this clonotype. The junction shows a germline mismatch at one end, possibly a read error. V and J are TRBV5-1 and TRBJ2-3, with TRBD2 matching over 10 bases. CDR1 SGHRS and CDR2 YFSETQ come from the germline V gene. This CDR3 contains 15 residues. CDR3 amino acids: CASSSGTSGTDTQYF. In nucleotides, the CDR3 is TGTGCCAGCAGTTCCGGGACTAGCGGCACAGATACGCAGTATTTT.

CDR3 protein: CASSSKALRGELFF. The CDR3 DNA is TGTGCCAGCAGCTCCAAGGCACTGCGAGGGGAGCTGTTTTTT. This chain joins TRBV7-2 and TRBJ2-2; no clear D. CDR3 length: 14 residues. The germline V and J ends were trimmed by 4 bases and 8 bases, with 14 bases remaining between them. Germline V lookup: CDR1 SGHTA, CDR2 FQGNSA.